The sequence of this T cell receptor (beta chain) was determined in a study of PD-L1 blockade in urothelial cancer (dated by TCRdb to about 2017). Study-wide context: Every patient began therapy at some point between 2013 and 2015 and was given atezolizumab 1,200 mg intravenously every 3 weeks. About 85% of the roughly 29 patients were males with bladder-origin urothelial cancer, and about 65% of the 29 reported a prior smoking history. Some 30 patients had pretreatment blood TCR-seq, some 25 had at least one posttreatment blood collection, and some 25 had tumor TCR-seq. Blood samples were analyzed at 3 weeks after treatment start (second dose) and at 6 weeks after treatment start. Eight to ten patients achieved durable clinical benefit and some 20 did not. Blood samples gave a median of 141,255 T cells and some 83,000 unique TCRs, with a median clonality of around 0.08. An ECOG performance status of 0 or 1 was recorded for the patients, and 0 to 3 prior chemotherapy regimens had been received by the patients. In the same patients, pretreatment tumors underwent whole exome sequencing and RNA sequencing in addition to TCR sequencing. Pretreatment tumor samples, along with matched peripheral blood serially collected before and after atezolizumab treatment, were subjected to TCR sequencing. Durable clinical benefit was defined as progression-free survival longer than 6 months, and TCR features were also tested against progression-free and overall survival. Somatic, immune and clinical correlates of response to PD-L1 blockade with atezolizumab in urothelial cancer were the focus of an exploratory multi-omic analysis.

The cohort comprised nearly 30 patients with locally advanced or metastatic urothelial carcinoma treated at Memorial Sloan Kettering on a trial protocol. Peripheral blood mononuclear cells were collected from each patient pretreatment and during treatment, giving between 1 and 8 total time points per patient. The Qiagen DNeasy Blood extraction kit was used to purify genomic DNA from total PBMCs and from tumor samples. Collected pretreatment and during treatment, PBMCs were isolated and stored as previously described. V is reduced by 3 bases and J by 4 bases, leaving a spacing of 9 bases between them. Measured from the cysteine to the phenylalanine, the CDR3 is 13 residues long. The kept DNA is CDR3 alone, 39 bases in frame from the first base. In the germline V gene, CDR1 corresponds to KGHSH and CDR2 to LQKENI. Study-wide findings and limitations: A pretreatment peripheral blood TCR clonality below the median was linked to improved progression-free and overall survival. Greater expansion of tumor-associated TCR clones in peripheral blood 3 weeks after the start of treatment was observed in patients with durable benefit (n of about 22, p = 0.022). Because the sample size was small (n ≈ 30) and many of the analyses were exploratory, the results are meant to be hypothesis-generating.

A note on this clone: Its antigen is still unknown. Base qualities are not provided; no much larger clone lies one nucleotide away.

Each PCR received spiked-in synthetic TCR analog templates so that absolute template abundance could be estimated from read counts. The immunoSEQ assay used bias-controlled V and J gene primers to amplify TCRbeta CDR3 regions from genomic DNA. Sequencing of rearranged TCRbeta segments was done at approximately 20X coverage. The study's own analysis went as follows. Clustering was used to correct sequencing errors, and CDR3s were annotated against IMGT so that V, D and J genes could be assigned. Out-of-frame and stop-codon sequences were excluded, and only productive TCRbeta rearrangements were used in downstream analyses. Clonality was computed as one minus Shannon entropy normalized by the log of the number of unique productive sequences. Fisher's exact test with Benjamini-Hochberg correction, at a threshold of adjusted p below 0.01, was used to find clones that differed between time points or between blood and tumor. TCRdb stores this immuneACCESS table with in-frame sequences only. Part of the clones is absent; in the studies checked, under half of the shortfall reflects unresolved V genes, and no reason is known for the rest. The V and J calls and the clone size are those of that table, but D and trimming were determined from the DNA. The sample table records some 76,000 clones; roughly 91% of these occur just once. The ten biggest clones cover 3.4% of the sample.

In this chain, TRBV18 is recombined with TRBJ2-5, with TRBD2 perhaps the D gene, on 6 matching bases. This receptor was identified in a man in his 60s with urothelial cancer. Sequenced here: PBMCs, sampled around atezolizumab (anti-PD-L1) treatment. The nucleotides read TGTGCCAGCTCACCGCGGGAAGGAGAGACCCAGTACTTC. Its amino acids are CASSPREGETQYF.